The rows below give T cell receptor beta chains drawn from one sample of a study of cytomegalovirus exposure and HLA in healthy donors. Libraries were prepared by immunoSEQ multiplex PCR; TCRdb keeps only in-frame clonotypes and omits some of them. The table has 150,000 to 200,000 clones, about 80% seen once. Sequencing was carried out using PBMCs. These TCRs come from a man aged 18 to 29 in good health and CMV-seropositive. Both conserved end residues are part of each CDR3. A D gene is named only where the DNA matches it firmly. Clone size is not always given. Where it is, it says once, few, many or a class for expanded clones.

clone_size	j_call	v_call	d_call	cdr3_nt	cdr3_aa
NA	TRBJ1-6	TRBV6-5	NA	TGTGCCAGCAGTTACCCAACGGGGGGATCACCCCTCCACTTT	CASSYPTGGSPLHF
NA	TRBJ1-2	TRBV4-3	TRBD1	TGCGCCAGCAGCCTTTACAGGGGTGGTGGCTACACCTTC	CASSLYRGGGYTF
NA	TRBJ2-2	TRBV27	TRBD1	TGTGCCAGCAGTTTTACCCCTCGGACAGGGGCGACCGGGGAGCTGTTTTTT	CASSFTPRTGATGELFF
once	TRBJ1-2	TRBV5-1	TRBD1	TGCGCCAGCAGCTTAAATTCGCCGGGACAGACCTATGGCTACACCTTC	CASSLNSPGQTYGYTF
NA	TRBJ2-2	TRBV6-5	NA	TGTGCCATCGGGGCGGGGGCGCATACCGGGGAGCTGTTTTTT	CAIGAGAHTGELFF
NA	TRBJ2-2	TRBV10-3	NA	TGTGCCATCACCAGAGCGGAGAACACCGGGGAGCTGTTTTTT	CAITRAENTGELFF
NA	TRBJ2-7	TRBV7-2	TRBD1	TGTGCCAGCAGCTCACAGGGGGCGGGAGAGCAGTACTTC	CASSSQGAGEQYF
NA	TRBJ2-1	TRBV4-1	TRBD1	TGCGCCAGCAGCCAAGGGGACAGGGGTTTCGATGAGCAGTTCTTC	CASSQGDRGFDEQFF
NA	TRBJ1-4	TRBV27	NA	TGTGCCAGCAGTTGGTCGTCAGACCCGGAGAGGGTTAATGAAAAACTGTTTTTT	CASSWSSDPERVNEKLFF
once	TRBJ1-2	TRBV25-1	NA	TGTGCCAGCAGTGAGCCGGGTGCCTATGGCTACACCTTC	CASSEPGAYGYTF
NA	TRBJ2-1	TRBV6-1	NA	TGTGCCAGCAGCAGGGACTTGAGCTCCTACAATGAGCAGTTCTTC	CASSRDLSSYNEQFF
NA	TRBJ1-1	TRBV4-1	NA	TGTGCCAGCAGCCTTGGGGGGGCGAACACTGAAGCTTTCTTT	CASSLGGANTEAFF
NA	TRBJ2-3	TRBV27	NA	TGTGCCAGCAGTTTATTAATCTCAGATACGCAGTATTTT	CASSLLISDTQYF
NA	TRBJ2-3	TRBV6-1	TRBD2	TGTGCCAGCAGCCGGGACTACCCCTCTGATGTTACGCAGTATTTT	CASSRDYPSDVTQYF
NA	TRBJ1-5	TRBV27	TRBD1	TGTGCCAGCAGTTTAAGGGGACAGGGAGGTCAGCCCCAGCATTTT	CASSLRGQGGQPQHF
NA	TRBJ2-3	TRBV5-4	TRBD1	TGTGCCAGCAGCTCCCCATACCGGGACAGGGAACCAGATACGCAGTATTTT	CASSSPYRDREPDTQYF
NA	TRBJ2-7	TRBV6-1	TRBD2	TGTGCCAGCAGTGATACTAGCGGGATTCTACCCTACGAGCAGTACTTC	CASSDTSGILPYEQYF
NA	TRBJ2-7	TRBV7-2	TRBD1	TGTGCCAGCAGCTTAGGGGGTCGGACAGGGGATTACGAGCAGTACTTC	CASSLGGRTGDYEQYF
once	TRBJ2-1	TRBV6-6	NA	TGTGCCAGCAGGTCAGGGTACGATGAGCAGTTCTTC	CASRSGYDEQFF
NA	TRBJ2-3	TRBV2	TRBD2	TGTGCCAGCATAATCGGGACTAGTTCTTCGTTGACAGATACGCAGTATTTT	CASIIGTSSSLTDTQYF
NA	TRBJ1-2	TRBV12-5	TRBD1	TGTGCTAGTGGCTCATGGACAGGGGGAGTCGTTGGCTACACCTTC	CASGSWTGGVVGYTF
NA	TRBJ1-2	TRBV6-5	NA	TGTGCCAGCAGTTACGGGGCGGACGGCTACACCTTC	CASSYGADGYTF
NA	TRBJ1-2	TRBV18	NA	TGTGCCAGCTCACCACAGCGGGACGTCTATGGCTACACCTTC	CASSPQRDVYGYTF
once	TRBJ2-1	TRBV4-1	NA	TGCGCCAGCAGCCAAGTCGTCTCAGGGCTGAGGGAGCAGTTCTTC	CASSQVVSGLREQFF
NA	TRBJ1-1	TRBV28	NA	TGTGCCAGCAGTTTATTTGAGGGTACTGAAGCTTTCTTT	CASSLFEGTEAFF
NA	TRBJ1-1	TRBV18	TRBD1	TGTGCCAGTTCCATTTACAGGGGGCAGTTGGATGAAGCTTTCTTT	CASSIYRGQLDEAFF
few	TRBJ2-1	TRBV11-2	NA	TGTGCCAGCAGCTTAGTCTGGGAGAATGAGCAGTTCTTC	CASSLVWENEQFF
NA	TRBJ1-3	TRBV7-9	TRBD1	TGTGCCAGCAGCTCCGACAGGGTTTCCGGAAACACCATATATTTT	CASSSDRVSGNTIYF
NA	TRBJ1-3	TRBV2	TRBD1	TGTGCCAGCAGTGAAGGGACAGGGGTGAAAGGAAACACCATATATTTT	CASSEGTGVKGNTIYF
NA	TRBJ2-5	TRBV27	TRBD2	TGTGCCAGCTGGGGCGGGGGCGGGAGGGAGACCCAGTACTTC	CASWGGGGRETQYF
NA	TRBJ2-3	TRBV2	TRBD1	TGTGCCAGCAGTGATGGGGGACAGGGCTGGGGCACAGATACGCAGTATTTT	CASSDGGQGWGTDTQYF
NA	TRBJ1-1	TRBV5-6	TRBD1	TGTGCCAGCAGCACCTCCGGGACAGGCGCTTTCTTT	CASSTSGTGAFF
NA	TRBJ2-4	TRBV10-3	TRBD2	TGTGCCACCTGGACTAGTGGGATGGGAAACATTCAGTACTTC	CATWTSGMGNIQYF
NA	TRBJ2-5	TRBV30	NA	TGTGCCTGGAATTGGCGGGAAGAGACCCAGTACTTC	CAWNWREETQYF
NA	TRBJ2-7	TRBV27	TRBD2	TGTGCCAGCGGCACTAGCGGACACTCCTACGAGCAGTACTTC	CASGTSGHSYEQYF
NA	TRBJ2-7	TRBV11-3	NA	TGTGCCAGCAGCCGGGAACAGGGTAGCGAGCAGTACTTC	CASSREQGSEQYF
NA	TRBJ1-3	TRBV5-1	NA	TGCGCCAGCAGCTTGGCCGAAGGGAGCTCTGGAAACACCATATATTTT	CASSLAEGSSGNTIYF
NA	TRBJ2-5	TRBV6-5	NA	TGTGCCAGCAGTTACTCTGGACAGCCTCAAGAGACCCAGTACTTC	CASSYSGQPQETQYF
NA	TRBJ2-7	TRBV19	NA	TGTGCCACATCACCCCAGGGGATAACCTACGAGCAGTACTTC	CATSPQGITYEQYF
NA	TRBJ2-1	TRBV19	NA	TGTGCCAGTAGTATAAATAAGCGGGTGGGGAACAATGAGCAGTTCTTC	CASSINKRVGNNEQFF
NA	TRBJ1-5	TRBV9	NA	TGTGCCAGCAGCGTCTCAGGGGAGAGCAATCAGCCCCAGCATTTT	CASSVSGESNQPQHF
NA	TRBJ2-7	TRBV7-5	NA	TGTGTCAGAAGCCCACCAGGACTAGTGGGGGGGCCTGCTTACGAGCAGTACTTC	CVRSPPGLVGGPAYEQYF
few	TRBJ1-1	TRBV6-5	NA	TGTGCCAGCAGTGCAGGGGTGACTGAAGCTTTCTTT	CASSAGVTEAFF
NA	TRBJ2-2	TRBV5-4	TRBD2	TGTGCCAGCAGCCCCTGGACTAGCGGGAGTGACGGGGAGCTGTTTTTT	CASSPWTSGSDGELFF
NA	TRBJ2-7	TRBV2	TRBD2	TGTGCCAGCAGTTTCCGACTAGCGGCAACCTACGAGCAGTACTTC	CASSFRLAATYEQYF
once	TRBJ2-7	TRBV4-1	NA	TGCGCCAGCAGCCAAGTGGTTACTAGTGGAAACGAGCAGTACTTC	CASSQVVTSGNEQYF
NA	TRBJ1-5	TRBV27	NA	TGTGCCAGCAGTGCGGGGCCCAACTCCAATCAGCCCCAGCATTTT	CASSAGPNSNQPQHF
NA	TRBJ2-1	TRBV6-6	NA	TGTGCCAGCAGCCCCGAAGGGGCCCGCTACAATGAGCAGTTCTTC	CASSPEGARYNEQFF
NA	TRBJ2-7	TRBV5-8	TRBD1	TGTGCCAGCAGCTACTGGACAGGGTATGGAGGGGAGCAGTACTTC	CASSYWTGYGGEQYF
NA	TRBJ1-1	TRBV5-1	TRBD1	TGCGCCAGCAGCGTTCCGGGACAGGGCCCGCGGAACACTGAAGCTTTCTTT	CASSVPGQGPRNTEAFF
NA	TRBJ1-2	TRBV29-1	TRBD1	TGCAGCGTTGAAACTGCAGGGGGTGGCTACACCTTC	CSVETAGGGYTF
NA	TRBJ2-1	TRBV11-2	TRBD1	TGTGCCAGCAGCTTTGGGACAGGGGCGAATGAGCAGTTCTTC	CASSFGTGANEQFF
NA	TRBJ1-3	TRBV7-9	TRBD1	TGTGCCAGCAGCGACCCGGACAGGGGGGACACCATATATTTT	CASSDPDRGDTIYF
NA	TRBJ1-1	TRBV19	NA	TGTGCCAGTAGTAGTGCACGGTCGAACACTGAAGCTTTCTTT	CASSSARSNTEAFF
NA	TRBJ1-3	TRBV5-6	NA	TGTGCCAGCAGCTTGGCCGGCGGGACCTCTGGAAACACCATATATTTT	CASSLAGGTSGNTIYF
NA	TRBJ2-1	TRBV5-4	NA	TGTGCCAGCAGCTTGGCTAGTGGGGGGTTCAATGAGCAGTTCTTC	CASSLASGGFNEQFF
NA	TRBJ2-1	TRBV7-8	NA	TGTGCCAGCACGTTTGCGGTGTCCTACAATGAGCAGTTCTTC	CASTFAVSYNEQFF